This T cell receptor beta chain derives from a study of shared clonotypes between healthy human individuals. Regarding the study as a whole: Generation probability values for non-shared clonotypes were lower than those for clonotypes shared by all four donors. A generally larger estimated richness was seen in naive subsets than in memory subsets.

Germline loops: CDR1 SGHRS, CDR2 YFSETQ. The V end lost 4 bases, the J end lost 2 bases, and 12 bases lay between the germline ends. The CDR3 consists of 15 residues. CD4+ cells were split into CD45RA+ naive and CD45RA-negative memory subsets. About this clone: Antigen: not known.

Repertoires were generated with immunoSEQ multiplex PCR, while TCRdb's copy carries only in-frame clones and drops some. This sample has some 1 million clones; more than 60% occur once, and the top ten carry approximately 1.5%. This clonotype was obtained from a man younger than 35 in good health. Input material: memory CD4+ T cells sorted from blood. Subset indicated: CD45RA-negative fraction. This rearrangement joins TRBV5-1 to TRBJ2-2, with D possibly being TRBD1 or TRBD2 (5 bases each). CDR3: CASSRDGYNTGELFF. The CDR3 region has the DNA TGCGCCAGCAGCCGGGACGGCTATAACACCGGGGAGCTGTTTTTT.